This T cell receptor beta chain was captured in a study of blood T cell repertoires in COVID-19. About the research overall: COVID-19 samples collected from the United States, Italy and Spain covered acute and convalescent phases. In each case, the material was cDNA or gDNA derived from T cells, B-cell-depleted T cells, or PBMCs.

Germline CDR1 reads MDHEN; CDR2 reads SYDVKM. V lost 2 bases and J 9 bases, leaving 20 bases between the germline ends. This CDR3 contains 16 residues. Repertoires were generated with immunoSEQ multiplex PCR, while TCRdb's copy carries only in-frame clones and drops some. Of about 160,000 clones listed, 85% are singletons. This chain connects TRBV28 to TRBJ1-5, with a weak D call TRBD1 (5 bases). The origin of this receptor is a human donor with acute or convalescent COVID-19. The donor label of this sample is uncertain. Specimen: peripheral blood. The DNA of the CDR3 is TGTGCCAGCAGTTTACTTCCCCAGGGCGTCCCGAGGCCCCAGCATTTT. Protein sequence: CASSLLPQGVPRPQHF.